What follows are 22 T cell receptor beta chains derived from one specimen sequenced in a study of blood T cell repertoires in COVID-19. Method: immunoSEQ multiplex PCR; TCRdb's copy keeps in-frame clones and lacks some. The table has about 160,000 clones, around four fifths seen once. Sequencing was done on a sample of PBMCs or T cells enriched from blood (not recorded which). All receptors derive from a woman aged 50 to 60 who had recovered from COVID-19.

The chain joins TRBV28 to TRBJ2-7; possibly TRBD1 for D (6 bases). CDR1 and CDR2 (germline): MDHEN, SYDVKM. Trimming stripped 6 bases from V and 2 bases from J, with 14 bases between. The length of the CDR3 is 14 residues. For the CDR3, the DNA is TGTGCCAGCAGCCTAACTCAGGGGACCTACGAGCAGTACTTC. It specifies CASSLTQGTYEQYF.

This clone was detected once. A junction boundary mismatches the germline segment, possibly from a read error. This rearrangement joins TRBV7-9 to TRBJ2-3; 9 bases match TRBD2. Germline loops: CDR1 SEHNR, CDR2 FQNEAQ (reference sequence). The CDR3 has 15 amino acids. CDR3 nucleotides: TGTGCCAGCAGCTTGAGTAGCGGGGGCACGGATACGCAGTATTTT. It codes for CASSLSSGGTDTQYF.

This clone was recorded at least ten times. The rearrangement links TRBV19 to TRBJ1-5; tentative D call: TRBD1 (5 bases). This CDR3 has 15 residues. Germline CDR1 and CDR2: LNHDA and SQIVND (reference sequence). The V gene lost 1 base and the J gene lost 4 bases, with 11 bases spanning the gap. The CDR3 protein is CASSIVSGPNQPQHF. CDR3 coding DNA: TGTGCCAGTAGTATAGTCTCAGGGCCTAATCAGCCCCAGCATTTT.

V gene TRBV4-3 combines with J gene TRBJ1-4, with a tentative D call TRBD1 (6 bases). CDR3 size: 16 residues. V dropped 5 bases and J dropped 3 bases, with 16 bases sitting between them. Germline V gene lookup returns CDR1 LGHNA and CDR2 YSLEER. CDR3 region: CASSALQQGANEKLFF. As DNA, the CDR3 is TGCGCCAGCAGCGCGCTACAACAGGGAGCTAATGAAAAACTGTTTTTT.

This chain joins TRBV15 and TRBJ2-7, with D perhaps matching TRBD1 (5 bases). Trimming stripped 6 bases from V and 6 bases from J, with 15 bases between. CDR1 is LNHNV, CDR2 YYDKDF, per germline (reference sequence). This CDR3 is built from 13 residues. The CDR3 DNA sequence: TGTGCCACCAGGGGCCCAGGGTCGCCCGAGCAGTACTTC. This encodes CATRGPGSPEQYF.

The chain employs TRBV6-5 and TRBJ2-7, with D possibly matching TRBD1 (6 bases). The CDR3 spans 12 residues. Germline V gene lookup returns CDR1 MNHEY and CDR2 SVGAGI. Deletions cut 10 bases from V and 6 bases from J, with 16 bases between. The CDR3 loop is CAIGQIAREQYF. The CDR3 DNA follows: TGTGCCATAGGACAGATAGCTCGCGAGCAGTACTTC.

This clone was seen more than once but under ten times. The chain couples TRBV6-2 or TRBV6-3 to TRBJ1-5; TRBD1 is a possible D gene (6 bases). V was trimmed by 4 bases and J by 1 base, leaving 17 bases between them. This CDR3 is built from 17 residues. Germline CDR1 is MNHEY and CDR2 is SVGEGT. The CDR3 here is CASSFSPRGRSNQPQHF. As DNA, the CDR3 is TGTGCCAGCAGTTTTAGTCCCAGGGGACGGAGCAATCAGCCCCAGCATTTT.

V usage is TRBV18 and J usage is TRBJ2-3; no reliable D call. This CDR3 is built from 16 residues. The V end lost 0 bases, the J end lost 1 base, and 11 bases lay between the germline ends. Germline V gene lookup returns CDR1 KGHSH and CDR2 LQKENI. The CDR3 DNA reads TGTGCCAGCTCACCACCATCAGGCTCCCGCACAGATACGCAGTATTTT. Amino acid sequence: CASSPPSGSRTDTQYF.

The CDR3 spells CASSYRGGNTEAFF. DNA for the CDR3: TGTGCCAGCAGCTACAGGGGAGGGAACACTGAAGCTTTCTTT. This rearrangement joins TRBV27 to TRBJ1-1; 7 bases map to TRBD1. With V trimmed by 6 bases and J by 1 base, 5 bases remained unmatched. The CDR3 covers 14 residues. Per the germline V gene, CDR1 is MNHEY and CDR2 is SMNVEV (reference sequence).

This chain links TRBV7-8 with TRBJ2-7; 10 nucleotides align to TRBD2. Trimming removed 4 bases from V and 3 bases from J; junction bases left unmatched: 12. Germline-derived CDR1 and CDR2 are SGHVS and FQNEAQ. The CDR3 covers 17 residues. CDR3 loop: CASSSRSGGLAFYEQYF. In DNA, the CDR3 is TGTGCCAGCAGCTCACGTAGCGGGGGGCTGGCCTTCTACGAGCAGTACTTC.

The chain uses TRBV5-6 and TRBJ2-2; tentatively, D is TRBD1 (6 bases). The CDR3 spans 12 residues. Germline V CDR1 and CDR2: SGHDT, YYEEEE. The V end was cut by 0 bases, the J end by 13 bases, with 10 bases between. CDR3 DNA sequence: TGTGCCAGCAGCTTGGCCGGCAGGGGGCTGTTTTTT. Its translation: CASSLAGRGLFF.

The rearrangement joins TRBV19 to TRBJ2-1; 9 nucleotides align to TRBD1. The germline gives CDR1 LNHDA, CDR2 SQIVND (reference sequence). Trimming removed 10 bases from V and 3 bases from J; junction bases left unmatched: 7. The CDR3 loop spans 14 amino acids. The CDR3 reads CAISRDRDYNEQFF. CDR3 in DNA: TGTGCCATCAGTCGGGACAGGGACTACAATGAGCAGTTCTTC.

The rearrangement joins TRBV4-3 to TRBJ1-2; 8 bases fit TRBD1. The CDR3 loop spans 16 amino acids. The germline V gene has CDR1 LGHNA and CDR2 YSLEER. Germline trimming cut 4 bases from V and 6 bases from J; bases unmatched to any gene: 13. CDR3 loop: CASSPNGQGGRNGYTF. The CDR3 DNA follows: TGCGCCAGCAGCCCCAACGGACAGGGCGGGAGAAATGGCTACACCTTC.

This sequence joins TRBV4-3 and TRBJ2-3; TRBD2 aligns across 10 bases. The CDR3 is 17 amino acids. Looked up from germline, CDR1 is LGHNA and CDR2 is YSLEER. The trim removed 4 bases at V and 5 bases at J, leaving 12 bases unmatched. The CDR3 bases are TGCGCCAGCAGCCCCCACCGGGGAAGCGGGGGGGGAGATACGCAGTATTTT. It encodes CASSPHRGSGGGDTQYF.

V usage is TRBV4-2 and J usage is TRBJ2-1, with TRBD2 identical over 7 bases. Germline V gives CDR1 LGHNA, CDR2 YNFKEQ. V was clipped by 0 bases and J by 7 bases; unmatched bases: 12. The CDR3 totals 17 residues. The CDR3 coding sequence is TGTGCCAGCAGCCAAGATCTCCCCGGACTAGTTCTGAATGAGCAGTTCTTC. This encodes CASSQDLPGLVLNEQFF.

The gene calls are TRBV10-3 and TRBJ2-5, with 10 bases fitting TRBD2. The CDR3 has 15 amino acids. Losses at the gene ends were 6 bases for V and 5 bases for J; bases not matched to a gene: 9. CDR1 is ENHRY, CDR2 SYGVKD, per germline. This CDR3 reads CAIRSSGGARETQYF. The CDR3 DNA reads as TGTGCCATCAGGAGCAGCGGGGGGGCCAGGGAGACCCAGTACTTC.

The V and J genes are TRBV6-2 or TRBV6-3 and TRBJ1-2; 9 nucleotides line up with TRBD1. V was pared by 5 bases and J by 11 bases, with 9 bases of the junction left unmatched. This CDR3 has 13 amino acids. In germline, CDR1 is MNHEY, CDR2 SVGEGT. The CDR3 DNA follows: TGTGCCAGCAGTGCCGGGACAGGGTCCAGGTACACCTTC. This encodes CASSAGTGSRYTF.

This chain joins TRBV11-2 and TRBJ2-1; tentative D call: TRBD2 (5 bases). CDR3 length: 11 amino acids. V lost 5 bases, J lost 10 bases, and 9 bases lay in between. Per the germline V gene, CDR1 is SGHAT and CDR2 is FQNNGV. The chain's CDR3 is CASSTGIEQFF. The CDR3 DNA sequence: TGTGCCAGCAGCACCGGGATAGAGCAGTTCTTC.

Only a few counts were recorded for this clone. The chain has TRBV16 and TRBJ1-1, with D possibly being TRBD1 (6 bases). The CDR3 runs to 14 residues. Between the trimmed V and J ends, which lost 3 bases and 1 base, there was a span of 9 bases. Germline loops: CDR1 KGHSY, CDR2 FQNENV. CDR3 sequence (DNA): TGTGCCAGCAGCCATGCGACAGGGAACACTGAAGCTTTCTTT. It specifies CASSHATGNTEAFF. The variable domain in full, with the rest retrieved from reference TRBV16 and TRBJ1-1, is GEEVAQTPKHLVRGEGQKAKLYCAPIKGHSYVFWYQQVLKNEFKFLISFQNENVFDETGMPKERFSAKCLPNSPCSLEIQATKLEDSAVYFCASSHATGNTEAFFGQGTRLTVV.

The V call is TRBV18, the J call TRBJ2-1; perhaps TRBD1 as D (5 bases). Trimming pared 0 bases from V and 4 bases from J, leaving 19 bases between. Germline V lookup: CDR1 KGHSH, CDR2 LQKENI. CDR3 length equals 18 residues. This chain's CDR3 is CASSPPSSPGPTYNEQFF. DNA for the CDR3: TGTGCCAGCTCACCACCCTCCTCCCCAGGGCCTACTTACAATGAGCAGTTCTTC.

The chain recombines TRBV7-2 with TRBJ2-3, with TRBD2 matching 7 bases. V was pared by 5 bases and J by 6 bases, with 14 bases of the junction left unmatched. Germline loops: CDR1 SGHTA, CDR2 FQGNSA. This CDR3 region has 16 residues. The CDR3 reads CASSHIAGFRTDTQYF. The CDR3 DNA reads as TGTGCCAGCAGCCACATAGCGGGTTTCAGAACGGATACGCAGTATTTT.

The chain joins TRBV6-6 to TRBJ2-7; D remains unclear. Deletions cut 4 bases from V and 2 bases from J, with 6 bases between. The CDR3 is 12 residues long. CDR1 MNHNY and CDR2 SVGAGI come from the germline V gene (reference sequence). CDR3 in DNA: TGTGCCAGCAGTTTCAGGACCTACGAGCAGTACTTC. This codes for CASSFRTYEQYF.